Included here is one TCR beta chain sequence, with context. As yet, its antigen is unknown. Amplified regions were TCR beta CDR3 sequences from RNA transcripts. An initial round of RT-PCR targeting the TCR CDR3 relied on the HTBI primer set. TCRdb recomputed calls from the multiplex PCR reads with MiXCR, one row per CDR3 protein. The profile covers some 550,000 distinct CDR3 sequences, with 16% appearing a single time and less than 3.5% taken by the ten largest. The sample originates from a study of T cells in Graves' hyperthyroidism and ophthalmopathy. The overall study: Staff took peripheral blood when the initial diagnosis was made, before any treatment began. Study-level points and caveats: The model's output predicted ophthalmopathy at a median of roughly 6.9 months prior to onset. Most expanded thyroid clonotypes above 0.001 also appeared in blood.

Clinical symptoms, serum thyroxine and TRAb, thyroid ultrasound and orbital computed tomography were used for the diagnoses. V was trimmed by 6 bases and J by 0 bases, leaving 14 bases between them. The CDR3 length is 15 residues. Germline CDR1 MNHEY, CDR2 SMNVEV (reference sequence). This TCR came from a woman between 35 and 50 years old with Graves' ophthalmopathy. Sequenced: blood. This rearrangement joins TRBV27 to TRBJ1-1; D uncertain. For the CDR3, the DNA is TGTGCCAGCAGACCTATCGAAGAAATGAACACTGAAGCTTTCTTT. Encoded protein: CASRPIEEMNTEAFF.